Presented here are 9 T cell receptor beta chains from one specimen sequenced in a study of blood T cell repertoires in COVID-19. TCRdb keeps only in-frame clones here, not all; method: immunoSEQ multiplex PCR. The sample has 200,000 to 250,000 clones; around 82% are singletons. Material for sequencing was PBMCs or T cells enriched from blood (not recorded which). The receptors here all came from a woman aged 50 to 60 who had been exposed to COVID-19.

The J gene is TRBJ2-1, the V gene TRBV7-6, with TRBD2 as a possible D gene (6 bases). The CDR3 is 15 amino acids. Germline lookup yields CDR1 SGHVS and CDR2 FNYEAQ. V shed 10 bases and J shed 0 bases, with 16 bases lying between them. CDR3 in amino acids: CAIPGTFPSYNEQFF. The CDR3 DNA reads as TGTGCCATCCCTGGGACTTTTCCCTCCTACAATGAGCAGTTCTTC.

This clone was recorded a few times. This chain joins TRBV18 and TRBJ1-6; maybe TRBD1 (5 bases). In germline, CDR1 is KGHSH, CDR2 LQKENI. V was pared by 0 bases and J by 7 bases, with 10 bases between. There are 15 residues in the CDR3. The CDR3 loop reads CASSPPGGTNSPLHF. CDR3 sequence (DNA): TGTGCCAGCTCACCACCGGGGGGTACGAATTCACCCCTCCACTTT.

The rearrangement joins TRBV24-1 to TRBJ1-2, with a tentative D call TRBD1 (5 bases). Germline CDR1 is KGHDR and CDR2 is SFDVKD. V lost 1 base and J lost 6, with 17 bases in between. CDR3 length: 16 residues. The DNA of the CDR3 is TGTGCCACCAGTGATTTAAGGGAGAGGGGAGGGGATGGCTACACCTTC. As protein: CATSDLRERGGDGYTF.

This sequence joins TRBV10-1 and TRBJ1-5; tentative D call: TRBD1 (6 bases). V lost 2 bases and J lost 5, with 19 bases in between. The CDR3 spans 17 residues. The germline gives CDR1 WNHNN, CDR2 SYGVQD (reference sequence). The CDR3 sequence is CASSERLNRVLYQPQHF. The DNA of the CDR3 is TGCGCCAGCAGTGAGCGGCTTAACAGGGTACTCTATCAGCCCCAGCATTTT.

V is TRBV5-1 and J is TRBJ2-6, with D perhaps matching TRBD1 (6 bases). This CDR3 region has 18 residues. Germline V gene sequence: CDR1 SGHRS, CDR2 YFSETQ. Trimming cost V 0 bases and J 0 bases, with 13 bases left between them. The CDR3 loop reads CASSLAGTSNSGANVLTF. The CDR3 bases are TGCGCCAGCAGCTTGGCCGGGACAAGTAACTCTGGGGCCAACGTCCTGACTTTC.

V gene TRBV4-3 combines with J gene TRBJ2-6, with 7 positions matching TRBD1. Germline V lookup: CDR1 LGHNA, CDR2 YSLEER. The CDR3 runs to 15 residues. The junction had 3 bases not matched to a gene; V was cut back by 3 bases and J by 4 bases. The CDR3 region is CASSHTGAGANVLTF. The CDR3 DNA reads as TGCGCCAGCAGCCATACAGGGGCCGGGGCCAACGTCCTGACTTTC.

The chain joins TRBV4-2 to TRBJ2-1; 10 bases line up with TRBD2. The CDR3 runs 16 residues. From germline, CDR1 is LGHNA and CDR2 YNFKEQ. With 4 bases clipped from V and 4 bases from J, the junction kept 7 bases outside the gene matches. CDR3 coding DNA: TGTGCCAGCAGCCCTGAGACTAGCGGGCGGTACAATGAGCAGTTCTTC. Translated, it gives CASSPETSGRYNEQFF.

V and J are TRBV19 and TRBJ1-1; TRBD1 might be the D (6 bases). Trimming stripped 8 bases from V and 0 bases from J, with 7 bases between. Germline V gene sequence: CDR1 LNHDA, CDR2 SQIVND (reference sequence). The CDR3 runs to 12 residues. CDR3 DNA sequence: TGTGCCAGTCGGACAGTGAACACTGAAGCTTTCTTT. It codes for CASRTVNTEAFF.

The chain couples TRBV20-1 to TRBJ1-1, with D tentatively TRBD1 (5 bases). This CDR3 is built from 15 residues. Germline CDR1 and CDR2: DFQATT and SNEGSKA (reference sequence). Trimming stripped 3 bases from V and 3 bases from J, with 17 bases between. CDR3 nucleotide sequence: TGCAGTGCTAGTCTCTTAGGGGCCCCTGACACTGAAGCTTTCTTT. Protein sequence: CSASLLGAPDTEAFF.